These 27 T cell receptor beta chains share one sample of origin, sequenced in a study of PD-L1 blockade in urothelial cancer. Time point defined: pretreatment peripheral blood. Data came from immunoSEQ multiplex PCR; TCRdb stores just in-frame clones and leaves some out. The sample has about 81,000 clones, approximately 88% seen once; the top ten hold 0.85% to 1%. Sequencing was performed on PBMCs, taken around atezolizumab (anti-PD-L1) treatment. The receptor source for this set is a woman at least 80 years old with urothelial cancer.

J is TRBJ2-7 and V is TRBV30, with TRBD2 identical over 13 bases. The junction had 8 bases not matched to a gene; V was cut back by 5 bases and J by 7 bases. The CDR3 has 14 amino acids. Per the germline V gene, CDR1 is GTSNPN and CDR2 is SVGIG (reference sequence). The CDR3, as DNA: TGTGCCTGGGAGCCCGGACTAGCGGGAGCAGAGCAGTACTTC. Its protein product is CAWEPGLAGAEQYF.

The V call is TRBV5-6, the J call TRBJ1-2; TRBD1 might be the D (5 bases). V lost 0 bases, J lost 6 bases, and 9 bases lay in between. Germline CDR1 is SGHDT and CDR2 is YYEEEE. The CDR3 spans 13 residues. This chain's CDR3 is CASSLGQIDGYTF. CDR3 sequence (DNA): TGTGCCAGCAGCTTGGGACAGATAGATGGCTACACCTTC.

The chain's CDR3 is CASSLMAAGELFF. CDR3 nucleotide sequence: TGTGCCAGCAGTTTGATGGCGGCCGGGGAGCTGTTTTTT. The chain employs TRBV28 and TRBJ2-2; D remains unclear. This CDR3 has 13 amino acids. V was pared by 3 bases and J by 6 bases, with 8 bases between. In germline, CDR1 is MDHEN, CDR2 SYDVKM. The full variable domain, with the rest looked up from reference TRBV28 and TRBJ2-2, is DVKVTQSSRYLVKRTGEKVFLECVQDMDHENMFWYRQDPGLGLRLIYFSYDVKMKEKGDIPEGYSVSREKKERFSLILESASTNQTSMYLCASSLMAAGELFFGEGSRLTVL.

The V and J genes are TRBV4-1 and TRBJ2-1; D possibly corresponds to TRBD2 (5 bases). The length of the CDR3 is 17 residues. Trimming removed 3 bases from V and 0 bases from J, with 15 bases in between. Germline V gene sequence: CDR1 MGHRA, CDR2 YSYEKL. CDR3 DNA sequence: TGCGCCAGCAGCCACCCCTCGGGATACAGCTCCTACAATGAGCAGTTCTTC. This gives the protein CASSHPSGYSSYNEQFF.

CDR3 protein: CATSRDPTLLNTEAFF. CDR3 DNA sequence: TGTGCCACCAGCAGAGATCCCACCCTACTGAACACTGAAGCTTTCTTT. The chain is built from TRBV15 and TRBJ1-1; the D is unclear. This CDR3 is built from 16 residues. CDR1 LNHNV and CDR2 YYDKDF come from the germline V gene (reference sequence). V was trimmed by 0 bases and J by 0 bases, leaving 11 bases between them.

This sequence joins TRBV5-8 and TRBJ2-7, with 12 bases lining up with TRBD1. Germline V CDR1 and CDR2: SGHTS, YDEGEE. The J segment lost 4 bases and the V segment lost 4 bases, leaving 9 bases of the junction unmatched. The CDR3 contains 16 residues. The CDR3 DNA reads TGTGCCAGCAGCACGAACCGGGACAGGGGGCAGTACGAGCAGTACTTC. This translates into CASSTNRDRGQYEQYF.

The chain employs TRBV6-6 and TRBJ1-2; 10 bases map to TRBD1. Germline values: CDR1 MNHNY, CDR2 SVGAGI (reference sequence). V trimming: 2 bases; J trimming: 3 bases; junction bases outside the gene matches: 6. CDR3 length equals 16 residues. For the CDR3, the DNA is TGTGCCAGCAGTTACCGTTCCGGGACAGGGGACTATGGCTACACCTTC. It specifies CASSYRSGTGDYGYTF.

The chain joins TRBV19 to TRBJ2-3, with 7 bases aligning to TRBD1. J was trimmed by 3 bases and V by 3 bases; bases with no gene match: 3. The CDR3 is 14 amino acids. CDR1 is LNHDA and CDR2 is SQIVND in the germline V gene (reference sequence). CDR3 sequence: CASSIGTDTDTQYF. The CDR3 coding sequence is TGTGCCAGTAGTATCGGGACAGATACAGATACGCAGTATTTT. Full variable domain (missing parts from reference TRBV19 and TRBJ2-3): DGGITQSPKYLFRKEGQNVTLSCEQNLNHDAMYWYRQDPGQGLRLIYYSQIVNDFQKGDIAEGYSVSREKKESFPLTVTSAQKNPTAFYLCASSIGTDTDTQYFGPGTRLTVL.

The chain is built from TRBV15 and TRBJ2-7; 7 nucleotides agree with TRBD2. Per germline, CDR1 LNHNV and CDR2 YYDKDF (reference sequence). J gave up 9 bases and V 1 base, and 3 bases lay outside the gene matches. This CDR3 region has 12 residues. CDR3 residues: CATSRVGEGQYF. CDR3 DNA: TGTGCCACCAGCAGAGTGGGGGAGGGGCAGTACTTC.

This clone was found a few times. This rearrangement joins TRBV4-2 to TRBJ2-2; TRBD2 is a possible D gene (5 bases). Germline values: CDR1 LGHNA, CDR2 YNFKEQ. V lost 4 bases, J lost 1 base, and 10 bases lay in between. The CDR3 sequence is 15 residues long. The DNA of the CDR3 is TGTGCCAGCAGCCCCGGGGTTGAGAACACCGGGGAGCTGTTTTTT. Translated: CASSPGVENTGELFF.

The chain recombines TRBV5-5 with TRBJ2-1; D ambiguous. V was cut by 3 bases and J by 9 bases, with 19 bases left in between. The germline gives CDR1 SGHKS, CDR2 YYEKEE (reference sequence). The CDR3 extends over 15 amino acids. DNA of the CDR3: TGTGCCAGCAGCTCTCCGGGTAACCGTGGCCCTGAGCAGTTCTTC. As protein: CASSSPGNRGPEQFF. Full variable domain (missing parts from reference TRBV5-5 and TRBJ2-1): DAGVTQSPTHLIKTRGQQVTLRCSPISGHKSVSWYQQVLGQGPQFIFQYYEKEERGRGNFPDRFSARQFPNYSSELNVNALLLGDSALYLCASSSPGNRGPEQFFGPGTRLTVL.

The V and J genes are TRBV2 and TRBJ1-1; perhaps TRBD1 as D (6 bases). Between the trimmed V and J ends, which lost 10 bases and 14 bases, there was a span of 29 bases. There are 14 residues in the CDR3. Germline V gives CDR1 SNHLY, CDR2 FYNNEI. In DNA, the CDR3 is TGTGCCACCCAGAGAGGACAGATTCAATCCACGGCATTCTTT. This encodes CATQRGQIQSTAFF.

The chain has TRBV6-4 and TRBJ2-5; 15 bases are shared with TRBD2. Germline V gene lookup returns CDR1 MRHNA and CDR2 SNTAGT. The V gene end was trimmed by 2 bases and the J gene end by 4 bases; junction bases not matched to a gene: 5. The CDR3 length is 17 residues. The chain's CDR3 is CASSDQGLAGGGETQYF. The CDR3 DNA follows: TGTGCCAGCAGTGACCAGGGACTAGCGGGAGGAGGAGAGACCCAGTACTTC.

The gene calls are TRBV15 and TRBJ2-7; TRBD2 matches 13 bases. Unmatched junction bases numbered 8, after V lost 2 bases and J lost 7 bases. Germline assignment: CDR1 LNHNV and CDR2 YYDKDF (reference sequence). The CDR3 is made up of 16 amino acids. CDR3 nucleotide sequence: TGTGCCACCAGCAGAAAAGGACTAGCGGGAGACTGGGAGCAGTACTTC. Translating it yields CATSRKGLAGDWEQYF.

The CDR3 DNA reads TGTGCCAGCAGGGAGACAGGGGGGCCCGGGGAGCTGTTTTTT. As protein: CASRETGGPGELFF. This chain links TRBV27 with TRBJ2-2, with 9 bases that match TRBD1. The CDR3 consists of 14 residues. V shed 6 bases and J 6 bases; nucleotides not matched to a gene: 5. CDR1 MNHEY and CDR2 SMNVEV come from the germline V gene (reference sequence).

The chain links TRBV5-1 to TRBJ2-1; TRBD2 might be the D (5 bases). CDR1 is SGHRS, CDR2 YFSETQ, per germline. CDR3 length: 17 amino acids. V was trimmed by 3 bases and J by 4 bases, leaving 20 bases between them. The CDR3 DNA is TGCGCCAGCAGCTCCGAGAACCTAGCTGCAGTGTACAATGAGCAGTTCTTC. As protein: CASSSENLAAVYNEQFF.

The rearrangement joins TRBV7-3 to TRBJ2-7; possible D gene TRBD2, 7 bases. V gave up 5 bases and J gave up 0 bases, with 14 bases separating them. Germline loops: CDR1 SGHTA, CDR2 FQGTGA. The CDR3 extends over 15 amino acids. CDR3 loop: CASSRGGDSSYEQYF. In DNA form, the CDR3 reads TGTGCCAGCAGCCGAGGGGGGGACTCCTCCTACGAGCAGTACTTC.

This chain uses TRBV5-8 with TRBJ1-2; 10 nucleotides agree with TRBD1. V was clipped by 4 bases and J by 0 bases; unmatched bases: 15. Germline V gene sequence: CDR1 SGHTS, CDR2 YDEGEE. This CDR3 contains 19 residues. This CDR3 is CASSLKYGTGAGANYGYTF. For the CDR3, the DNA is TGTGCCAGCAGCCTTAAATACGGGACAGGGGCCGGAGCTAACTATGGCTACACCTTC.

This chain links TRBV18 with TRBJ2-1, with 12 positions matching TRBD2. Germline assignment: CDR1 KGHSH and CDR2 LQKENI. The CDR3 contains 17 residues. Trimming cost V 5 bases and J 3 bases; bases outside gene matches: 8. The CDR3 region has the DNA TGTGCCAGCTCAGTAAGTCCTAGCGGGAGGGGCTACAATGAGCAGTTCTTC. Translation gives CASSVSPSGRGYNEQFF.

The V and J genes are TRBV27 and TRBJ2-7; 9 bases line up with TRBD2. Germline CDR1 MNHEY, CDR2 SMNVEV (reference sequence). This CDR3 has 16 residues. The V gene end was trimmed by 5 bases and the J gene end by 0 bases; junction bases not matched to a gene: 8. The CDR3 here is CASSPGLARGSYEQYF. CDR3 coding DNA: TGTGCCAGCAGTCCCGGACTAGCGAGGGGCTCCTACGAGCAGTACTTC.

This chain uses TRBV28 with TRBJ1-2; D unclear. CDR1 and CDR2 from the germline V gene are MDHEN and SYDVKM. The CDR3 spans 12 residues. The ends were cut back, 8 bases at V and 2 bases at J, with 9 bases in the middle. For the CDR3, the DNA is TGTGCCAGCCGGCGGAGCAACTATGGCTACACCTTC. It is translated as CASRRSNYGYTF.

This chain links TRBV5-1 with TRBJ2-1, with 12 bases fitting TRBD2. Germline V CDR1 and CDR2: SGHRS, YFSETQ. This CDR3 has 19 amino acids. The V and J ends lost 4 bases and 0 bases, in that order; junction bases with no gene match: 11. CDR3 sequence (DNA): TGCGCCAGCAGCCTGCTAGCGGGAGGGCTAGGAGGCTCCTACAATGAGCAGTTCTTC. As protein: CASSLLAGGLGGSYNEQFF.

This clone was found a few times. The chain combines TRBV5-6 with TRBJ1-3, with D perhaps matching TRBD1 (5 bases). The CDR3 spans 15 residues. Looked up from germline, CDR1 is SGHDT and CDR2 is YYEEEE. The V end was cut by 2 bases, the J end by 0 bases, with 9 bases between. The CDR3 loop reads CASSLFRDSGNTIYF. The CDR3 region has the DNA TGTGCCAGCAGCTTATTCAGGGACTCTGGAAACACCATATATTTT.

The CDR3 spells CASSLGGQTSGNEQFF. The CDR3 nucleotides read TGTGCCAGCAGCTTGGGAGGGCAGACTAGCGGCAATGAGCAGTTCTTC. This chain uses TRBV5-4 with TRBJ2-1, with 9 bases fitting TRBD2. J gave up 6 bases and V 0 bases, and 7 bases lay outside the gene matches. The CDR3 runs 16 residues. Germline CDR1 reads SGHNT; CDR2 reads YYREEE (reference sequence).

The CDR3 coding sequence is TGTGCCAGCAGTGACGGGGTAAAAAAACTGTTTTTT. Its protein is CASSDGVKKLFF. The chain joins TRBV25-1 to TRBJ1-4; the D is unclear. V lost 3 bases, J lost 9 bases, and 8 bases lay in between. The CDR3 totals 12 residues. CDR1 MGHDK and CDR2 SYGVNS come from the germline V gene. The full variable domain, rest sourced from reference TRBV25-1 and TRBJ1-4, is EADIYQTPRYLVIGTGKKITLECSQTMGHDKMYWYQQDPGMELHLIHYSYGVNSTEKGDLSSESTVSRIRTEHFPLTLESARPSHTSQYLCASSDGVKKLFFGSGTQLSVL.

Points on this clone: Other DNA sequences in this specimen translate into the identical CDR3. The CDR3: CASSPPGGSYEQYF. Written as DNA, the CDR3 is TGTGCCAGCTCACCACCGGGGGGTTCCTACGAGCAGTACTTC. The V gene is TRBV18, the J gene TRBJ2-7; D perhaps matches TRBD2 (6 bases). This CDR3 comprises 14 residues. V was clipped by 0 bases and J by 1 base, with 7 bases between them. CDR1 and CDR2 from the germline V gene are KGHSH and LQKENI.

The chain combines TRBV10-3 with TRBJ2-5, with a tentative D call TRBD1 (6 bases). This CDR3 has 12 residues. From germline, CDR1 is ENHRY and CDR2 SYGVKD. Deletions cut 11 bases from V and 2 bases from J, with 12 bases between. DNA of the CDR3: TGTGCCGCCCGGGACAAGCAAGAGACCCAGTACTTC. Encoded protein: CAARDKQETQYF.